This TCR beta chain was captured in a study of PD-1 blockade in classical Hodgkin lymphoma. J gave up 6 bases and V 3 bases, and 1 base lay outside the gene matches. This CDR3 is built from 13 residues. Germline CDR1 reads SGHTA; CDR2 reads FQGNSA. Here immunoSEQ multiplex PCR was the method, and the copy in TCRdb shows in-frame clones only, minus some. The sample records some 53,000 clones, roughly 86% being singletons. The time point is: cycle 4 day 1 (C4D1), after about 6 weeks of nivolumab. Each patient relapsed following autologous stem cell transplantation, and prior brentuximab vedotin exposure differed. Best outcomes ranged across complete response, partial response and progressive disease.

The starting material was peripheral blood mononuclear cells (PBMCs), obtained before the fourth cycle of nivolumab. The chain employs TRBV7-2 and TRBJ2-7; 11 bases agree with TRBD1. This receptor was obtained from a human donor with classical Hodgkin lymphoma. CDR3 amino acids: CASSLDRGLEQYF. The CDR3 DNA is TGTGCCAGCAGCTTGGACAGGGGGCTCGAGCAGTACTTC.